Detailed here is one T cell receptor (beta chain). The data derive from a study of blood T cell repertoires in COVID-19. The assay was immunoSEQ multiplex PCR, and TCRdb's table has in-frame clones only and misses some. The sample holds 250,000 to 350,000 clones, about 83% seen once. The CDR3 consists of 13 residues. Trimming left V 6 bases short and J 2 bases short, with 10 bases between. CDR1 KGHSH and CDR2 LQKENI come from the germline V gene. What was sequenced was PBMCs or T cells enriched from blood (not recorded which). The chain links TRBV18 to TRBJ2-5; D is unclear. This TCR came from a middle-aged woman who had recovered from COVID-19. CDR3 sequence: CASSSTQQETQYF. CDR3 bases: TGTGCCAGCTCCTCGACTCAACAAGAGACCCAGTACTTC.